The present T cell receptor beta chain was sequenced within a study of T-cell memory formation after mild COVID-19. Study outcomes and limitations: Later expanders leaned CD4+, whereas clones that contracted between day 15 and 85 were balanced CD4/CD8.

5'RACE with constant-segment primers yielded barcoded, UMI-tagged TCR alpha and TCR beta cDNA libraries. TCRdb processed the 5' RACE reads anew with MiXCR; each CDR3 protein has one entry. In the table there are roughly 580,000 distinct CDR3 sequences, roughly 18% of which are singletons. CDR3 length equals 15 residues. V lost 3 bases and J lost 1; bases outside the gene matches: 5. From germline, CDR1 is SGHRS and CDR2 YFSETQ. This clonotype was observed a single time. The antigen is unknown. The rearrangement uses TRBV5-1 and TRBJ2-7, with 9 bases fitting TRBD1. This TCR derives from an adult woman who had mild COVID-19 (a few samples of this study predate the infection). Cell type and time point are not known. Sequencing used PBMCs or a T cell subset sorted from them (not recorded which). CDR3 loop: CASSWGQGGSYEQYV. CDR3 nucleotides: TGCGCCAGCAGCTGGGGACAGGGAGGTTCCTACGAGCAGTACGTC.